These 25 T cell receptor beta chains were sequenced from one sample in a study of T-cell reconstitution after alpha-beta-depleted transplantation in children (dated by TCRdb to 2016 to 2018). The library relied on PCR. These reads were obtained on an Illumina HiSeq 2500. Molecular barcoding was employed in the preparation of TCR libraries, with unique molecular identifiers being used to normalize TCRbeta repertoire quantification. TCRdb itself trimmed the public reads at Q25 with fastp, ran MiXCR and retained productive beta chains. Rows with a matching CDR3 protein are joined into one entry that keeps the most common DNA and genes. The sample table shows about 830,000 distinct CDR3 sequences, and about 16% are seen once. Around 5% of the sample is in the top ten clones. The sample's treatment or condition label, in plain terms: allogeneic hematopoietic cell transplantation with graft depleted of TCRalphabeta T cells and CD19 B cells.

Sequences were derived from PBMCs, mostly from graft donor cells, sampled 360 days after TCRalphabeta/CD19-depleted stem cell transplant. These receptors were taken from a male patient aged 5 to 17 who had a stem cell transplant for acute lymphoblastic leukemia, so the T cells may come from the graft donor.

CDR3 amino acids: CASSQEGTPPYEQYF. The CDR3 DNA reads as TGTGCCAGCAGCCAAGAGGGGACCCCACCCTACGAGCAGTACTTC. The V call is TRBV4-2, the J call TRBJ2-7, with D perhaps given as TRBD1 or TRBD2 (5 bases each). The germline V gene has CDR1 LGHNA and CDR2 YNFKEQ. Trimming removed 0 bases at V and 2 bases at J, with 11 bases between. This CDR3 has 15 residues.

The chain carries TRBV27 and TRBJ2-3, with D possibly TRBD1 on 6 matching bases. This CDR3 has 13 amino acids. Trimming removed 5 bases from V and 10 bases from J, with 16 bases in between. Germline V gene lookup returns CDR1 MNHEY and CDR2 SMNVEV (reference sequence). Here the CDR3 DNA reads TGTGCCAGCAGTACCCAGGGGAGTGCTCCGCAGTATTTT. This gives the protein CASSTQGSAPQYF.

This clonotype was recorded a few times. The genes are TRBV3-1 and TRBJ2-7; 9 bases are a match to TRBD2. Germline V gene sequence: CDR1 LGHDT, CDR2 YNNKEL (reference sequence). This CDR3 is built from 15 residues. With 0 bases clipped from V and 7 bases from J, the junction kept 7 bases outside the gene matches. The CDR3 loop is CASSQEAGGFWEQYF. DNA of the CDR3: TGTGCCAGCAGCCAAGAAGCGGGAGGTTTCTGGGAGCAGTACTTC.

This clonotype was recorded many times. V and J are TRBV11-2 and TRBJ2-2; D possibly corresponds to TRBD1 (6 bases). CDR3 length: 15 residues. Germline CDR1 SGHAT, CDR2 FQNNGV. Trimming left V 6 bases short and J 6 bases short, with 17 bases between. The CDR3 nucleotides read TGTGCCAGCAGGTTTTCGAGGGGGTCGGCCGGGGAGCTGTTTTTT. Translated, it gives CASRFSRGSAGELFF. Variable domain in full (rest from reference TRBV11-2 and TRBJ2-2): EAGVAQSPRYKIIEKRQSVAFWCNPISGHATLYWYQQILGQGPKLLIQFQNNGVVDDSQLPKDRFSAERLKGVDSTLKIQPAKLEDSAVYLCASRFSRGSAGELFFGEGSRLTVL.

This clonotype showed up just a few times. The chain uses TRBV30 and TRBJ1-4, with 8 bases matching TRBD1. In germline, CDR1 is GTSNPN, CDR2 SVGIG (reference sequence). The CDR3 covers 14 residues. Trimming took 5 bases from V and 0 from J; bases not matched to a gene: 2. DNA for the CDR3: TGTGCCTGGGGACAGGGCGCAACTAATGAAAAACTGTTTTTT. It translates to CAWGQGATNEKLFF.

This clonotype turned up a few times. The rearrangement uses TRBV11-1 and TRBJ2-3; 12 bases align to TRBD2. The CDR3 is 18 residues long. CDR1 is SGHAT, CDR2 FQDESV, per germline (reference sequence). V was clipped by 2 bases and J by 2 bases; unmatched bases: 8. The CDR3 DNA is TGTGCCAGCAGCTTAAGTGGACTAGCGGGGCGGGCCACAGATACGCAGTATTTT. Translating it yields CASSLSGLAGRATDTQYF.

The chain employs TRBV20-1 and TRBJ2-4; D not resolved. V gave up 6 bases and J gave up 0 bases, with 15 bases separating them. CDR1 is DFQATT, CDR2 SNEGSKA, per germline (reference sequence). This CDR3 spans 15 amino acids. The chain's CDR3 is CSATKLVLAKNIQYF. DNA of the CDR3: TGCAGTGCAACTAAACTGGTCCTAGCCAAAAACATTCAGTACTTC.

In this sample, this clonotype turned up many times. This rearrangement joins TRBV29-1 to TRBJ2-1, with 7 bases matching TRBD2. J gave up 4 bases and V 4 bases, and 7 bases lay outside the gene matches. The CDR3 has 14 residues. CDR1 SQVTM and CDR2 ANQGSEA come from the germline V gene. Written as DNA, the CDR3 is TGCAGCGTTGGTCTTCTAGCGGATTACAATGAGCAGTTCTTC. Its protein is CSVGLLADYNEQFF.

This clonotype was found many times. This chain joins TRBV5-1 and TRBJ2-7, with no clear D. Germline V gene sequence: CDR1 SGHRS, CDR2 YFSETQ. The CDR3 spans 11 residues. V lost 0 bases and J 12 bases, leaving 10 bases between the germline ends. Here the CDR3 reads CASSLESSVYF. The CDR3 nucleotides are TGCGCCAGCAGCTTGGAGTCGTCGGTGTACTTC.

The V call is TRBV20-1, the J call TRBJ1-5; no clear D. The CDR3 contains 14 residues. In germline, CDR1 is DFQATT, CDR2 SNEGSKA (reference sequence). Deletions cut 7 bases from V and 0 bases from J, with 13 bases between. As DNA, the CDR3 is TGCAGTGTCCGCGAAGGAATTAGCAATCAGCCCCAGCATTTT. Residues: CSVREGISNQPQHF.

This clonotype was found a few times. V gene TRBV20-1 combines with J gene TRBJ2-5, with TRBD2 matching 12 bases. V lost 6 bases, J lost 4 bases, and 6 bases stayed unmatched. This CDR3 contains 14 residues. The germline CDR1 and CDR2 sequences are DFQATT and SNEGSKA (reference sequence). The CDR3 loop reads CSAKTSGSRETQYF. CDR3 sequence (DNA): TGCAGTGCAAAGACTAGCGGGAGTAGAGAGACCCAGTACTTC.

This sequence joins TRBV6-2 or TRBV6-3 and TRBJ2-5, with D perhaps TRBD2 (5 bases). Germline CDR1 reads MNHEY; CDR2 reads SVGEGT. The V end was cut by 8 bases, the J end by 5 bases, with 21 bases between. This CDR3 has 15 amino acids. The CDR3 loop is CASGTRRLRDETQYF. CDR3 in DNA: TGTGCCAGCGGAACCAGGAGGTTAAGGGATGAGACCCAGTACTTC.

This chain uses TRBV20-1 with TRBJ2-7; maybe TRBD2 (5 bases). This CDR3 comprises 13 residues. The V end was cut by 8 bases, the J end by 2 bases, with 16 bases between. Germline lookup yields CDR1 DFQATT and CDR2 SNEGSKA (reference sequence). The CDR3: CSPLSGSTYEQYF. CDR3 DNA: TGCAGTCCCCTAAGCGGTTCCACCTACGAGCAGTACTTC.

This clonotype showed up many times. CDR3 in DNA: TGCGCCAGCAGGCTCTTGACAGATACGCAGTATTTT. Translating it yields CASRLLTDTQYF. The gene calls are TRBV5-1 and TRBJ2-3; D is uncertain. The CDR3 totals 12 residues. Germline V CDR1 and CDR2: SGHRS, YFSETQ. Trimming took off 5 bases at V and 3 bases at J, with 7 bases between the two ends.

This clonotype has just a few counts. The rearrangement uses TRBV12-3 or TRBV12-4 and TRBJ1-5; no reliable D call. This CDR3 comprises 18 residues. The germline V and J ends were trimmed by 5 bases and 0 bases, with 20 bases remaining between them. The CDR3 protein is CASSQSRGNRYSNQPQHF. The CDR3 DNA reads as TGTGCCAGCAGTCAATCTCGAGGGAACCGATATAGCAATCAGCCCCAGCATTTT.

V usage is TRBV7-3 and J usage is TRBJ2-6; 10 bases agree with TRBD1. Germline V lookup: CDR1 SGHTA, CDR2 FQGTGA. This CDR3 has 17 amino acids. Trimming removed 1 base from V and 2 bases from J; junction bases left unmatched: 2. The CDR3 here is CASSLKGTGAGANVLTF. CDR3 DNA sequence: TGTGCCAGCAGCTTAAAGGGGACAGGGGCTGGGGCCAACGTCCTGACTTTC.

This clonotype showed up just a few times. V gene TRBV5-1 combines with J gene TRBJ2-1; TRBD2 matches at 14 bases. This CDR3 spans 17 amino acids. Germline V gene data show CDR1 as SGHRS and CDR2 as YFSETQ. The J segment lost 2 bases and the V segment lost 3 bases, leaving 4 bases of the junction unmatched. The CDR3 DNA reads TGCGCCAGCAGCTCGGGACTAGCGGGAGCAACCTACAATGAGCAGTTCTTC. This sequence encodes CASSSGLAGATYNEQFF. Looking up the rest from reference TRBV5-1 and TRBJ2-1 gives the full variable domain: KAGVTQTPRYLIKTRGQQVTLSCSPISGHRSVSWYQQTPGQGLQFLFEYFSETQRNKGNFPGRFSGRQFSNSRSEMNVSTLELGDSALYLCASSSGLAGATYNEQFFGPGTRLTVL.

V and J are TRBV5-1 and TRBJ2-7; TRBD2 matches at 10 bases. CDR1 is SGHRS and CDR2 is YFSETQ in the germline V gene. V lost 4 bases and J lost 1; bases outside the gene matches: 5. CDR3 length equals 15 residues. The CDR3 nucleotides are TGCGCCAGCAGCGCCGGGACTAGCGAATCCTACGAGCAGTACTTC. The encoded protein is CASSAGTSESYEQYF.

In this sample, this clonotype turned up many times. J is TRBJ2-7 and V is TRBV27, with TRBD1 identical over 8 bases. The CDR3 is 12 amino acids. V gave up 11 bases and J gave up 0 bases; unmatched junction bases: 3. The V gene's germline CDR1 is MNHEY and CDR2 SMNVEV (reference sequence). CDR3 DNA: TGTGCCGTCAGGGGGCACTCCTACGAGCAGTACTTC. Its protein is CAVRGHSYEQYF.

This clonotype appeared a few times. The chain couples TRBV10-2 to TRBJ2-4; maybe TRBD2 (5 bases). The CDR3 loop spans 15 amino acids. CDR1 WSHSY and CDR2 SAAADI come from the germline V gene. The V end was cut by 3 bases, the J end by 2 bases, with 11 bases between. CDR3 DNA sequence: TGCGCCAGCAGTGACCCCGGGATTTCCAAAAACATTCAGTACTTC. The encoded protein is CASSDPGISKNIQYF.

The gene calls are TRBV5-1 and TRBJ1-3; 9 bases line up with TRBD1. The trim removed 4 bases at V and 3 bases at J, leaving 8 bases unmatched. The CDR3 is made up of 16 amino acids. The germline gives CDR1 SGHRS, CDR2 YFSETQ. Written as DNA, the CDR3 is TGCGCCAGCAGCCCTCAGGGACAGGGAGGTGGAAACACCATATATTTT. This sequence encodes CASSPQGQGGGNTIYF.

The chain joins TRBV5-1 to TRBJ1-2; TRBD1 aligns across 7 bases. The CDR3 length is 14 residues. The germline CDR1 and CDR2 sequences are SGHRS and YFSETQ. The J segment lost 4 bases and the V segment lost 5 bases, leaving 8 bases of the junction unmatched. The CDR3 reads CASSPDRKGYGYTF. The CDR3 DNA reads as TGCGCCAGCAGTCCGGACAGGAAAGGCTATGGCTACACCTTC.

This clonotype was picked up a small number of times. This chain uses TRBV24-1 with TRBJ2-1, with a possible D match to TRBD1 (5 bases). The V gene's germline CDR1 is KGHDR and CDR2 SFDVKD. The V end lost 0 bases, the J end lost 3 bases, and 11 bases lay between the germline ends. The CDR3 contains 16 residues. CDR3 nucleotides: TGTGCCACCAGTGATTTGGGCAGGGAAAACTACAATGAGCAGTTCTTC. It is translated as CATSDLGRENYNEQFF.

Only a few counts were recorded for this clonotype. The chain recombines TRBV7-2 with TRBJ2-1, with TRBD2 matching 8 bases. Germline assignment: CDR1 SGHTA and CDR2 FQGNSA. The CDR3 consists of 15 residues. The V segment lost 4 bases and the J segment 7 bases; nucleotides outside the gene matches: 9. Here the CDR3 DNA reads TGTGCCAGCAGCTCGGGACTAGTACGGAGTAATGAGCAGTTCTTC. Translating it yields CASSSGLVRSNEQFF.

Ten or more counts support this clonotype. The chain has TRBV5-1 and TRBJ2-1; 7 positions agree with TRBD1. Germline V gene data show CDR1 as SGHRS and CDR2 as YFSETQ. The CDR3 spans 14 residues. V dropped 0 bases and J dropped 8; count of bases not matched to a gene: 5. CDR3 DNA: TGCGCCAGCAGCTTGGTATACAGGGGCGATGAGCAGTTCTTC. It encodes CASSLVYRGDEQFF.